The present T cell receptor beta chain was sequenced within a study of human T cells and chemical hapten exposure. Study context: Donors were sensitized with 2% DPC on the upper inner arm. The study's findings and limits: Having alopecia, the donors may differ immunologically from healthy people. Against controls, expanded TCRs gave rise to significantly more large CDR3 similarity clusters. Counts of TCRs expanded at PT1 correlated positively with patch test score.

In this sample, this clonotype turned up a few times. Its antigen is as yet unknown. TCRdb recomputed calls from the RACE reads with MiXCR, one row per CDR3 protein. The sample shows roughly 86,000 distinct CDR3 sequences, about 10% of them seen only once. The CDR3 loop spans 21 amino acids. Time point indicated: patch test 1, 2 weeks after DPC sensitization. Specified treatment: therapeutic diphenylcyclopropenone sensitization with weekly scalp DPC. Sequencing was performed on whole blood, taken in connection with sensitization to the hapten diphenylcyclopropenone (DPC). The chain links TRBV21-1 to TRBJ2-3; the table's D gene call, TRBD2, was not cross checked with the DNA. TRBV21-1 is given as a pseudogene. The TCR was taken from a man aged 40-49 years with alopecia areata. Some clones in this sample may be carry-over from other donors' samples. This CDR3 reads CASSHHIPGTSGLERTDTQYF. For the CDR3, the DNA is TGTGCCAGCAGCCACCACATTCCCGGGACTAGCGGGTTGGAGCGCACAGATACGCAGTATTTT.